The 25 T cell receptor beta chains below all came from one sample that was sequenced in a study of blood T cell repertoires in COVID-19. Clones were read by immunoSEQ multiplex PCR, and TCRdb kept only the in-frame ones, dropping some. Of around 100,000 clones in the sample, 87% were seen once. Sequencing was performed on peripheral blood. The origin of the receptors is a man between 50 and 59 years old with active COVID-19.

V gene TRBV27 combines with J gene TRBJ2-1; 10 nucleotides line up with TRBD2. The J segment lost 1 base and the V segment lost 8 bases, leaving 14 bases of the junction unmatched. CDR1 and CDR2 (germline): MNHEY, SMNVEV (reference sequence). The CDR3 runs to 18 residues. The DNA of the CDR3 is TGTGCCAGCCGAGTGGGCAGCGGGGGGGCCGGGTCCTACAATGAGCAGTTCTTC. This gives the protein CASRVGSGGAGSYNEQFF.

This clone was seen more than once but under ten times. This chain joins TRBV27 and TRBJ2-2; TRBD2 agrees at 9 bases. The germline gives CDR1 MNHEY, CDR2 SMNVEV (reference sequence). This CDR3 is 14 amino acids long. V was pared by 3 bases and J by 6 bases, with 2 bases of the junction left unmatched. CDR3 sequence reads: CASSLRGGPGELFF. The CDR3 nucleotides read TGTGCCAGCAGTTTGCGGGGGGGCCCCGGGGAGCTGTTTTTT.

The chain carries TRBV7-8 and TRBJ2-7, with D tentatively TRBD2 (7 bases). The CDR3 sequence is 14 residues long. Trimming shortened V by 3 bases and J by 7 bases, and 16 bases separated the two germline ends. The V gene's germline CDR1 is SGHVS and CDR2 FQNEAQ. In nucleotides, the CDR3 is TGTGCCAGCAGCTTGAGGGGGGGGCCAAGGGAGCAGTACTTC. Translating it yields CASSLRGGPREQYF.

The genes are TRBV4-2 and TRBJ2-4, with 11 bases matching TRBD2. The CDR3 sequence is 17 residues long. Germline V lookup: CDR1 LGHNA, CDR2 YNFKEQ. The V gene end was trimmed by 0 bases and the J gene end by 7 bases; junction bases not matched to a gene: 8. The CDR3 reads CASSQDFLAGGVNIQYF. The CDR3 nucleotides are TGTGCCAGCAGCCAAGATTTTCTAGCGGGGGGTGTGAACATTCAGTACTTC.

This clone was observed a single time. The chain uses TRBV7-8 and TRBJ1-2; D is undetermined. V gave up 0 bases and J gave up 7 bases, with 21 bases separating them. The CDR3 covers 17 residues. Per the germline V gene, CDR1 is SGHVS and CDR2 is FQNEAQ. The DNA for the CDR3 is TGTGCCAGCAGCTTAGCCCCCTGGACTCCTCTCTCGGGTGGCTACACCTTC. As protein: CASSLAPWTPLSGGYTF.

J is TRBJ1-6 and V is TRBV19, with 8 bases matching TRBD1. This CDR3 has 16 amino acids. With V trimmed by 5 bases and J by 8 bases, 11 bases remained unmatched. Germline V gene lookup returns CDR1 LNHDA and CDR2 SQIVND (reference sequence). CDR3 region: CASSPGPGQGYSPLHF. CDR3 coding DNA: TGTGCCAGTAGTCCTGGTCCCGGACAGGGCTATTCACCCCTCCACTTT.

This clone was seen only once. The V gene is TRBV11-2, the J gene TRBJ2-7, with D possibly TRBD1 on 6 matching bases. Trimming took 3 bases from V and 4 from J, leaving 16 bases between them. Germline V gives CDR1 SGHAT, CDR2 FQNNGV. This CDR3 region has 15 residues. The CDR3 here is CASSFGPGQEYEQYF. The CDR3 region has the DNA TGTGCCAGCAGCTTCGGTCCGGGACAAGAATACGAGCAGTACTTC.

J is TRBJ1-2 and V is TRBV29-1; D is undetermined. Germline CDR1 is SQVTM and CDR2 is ANQGSEA. The V end lost 0 bases, the J end lost 4 bases, and 15 bases lay between the germline ends. This CDR3 is 15 amino acids long. CDR3 protein: CSVEESPLTGYGYTF. CDR3 DNA sequence: TGCAGCGTTGAAGAATCTCCCTTAACTGGCTATGGCTACACCTTC.

This chain connects TRBV6-5 to TRBJ2-7, with 8 bases that match TRBD2. CDR1 and CDR2 from the germline V gene are MNHEY and SVGAGI. The trim removed 6 bases at V and 6 bases at J, leaving 10 bases unmatched. The CDR3 is made up of 14 amino acids. The CDR3 region is CASSIAGPTGEQYF. The CDR3 DNA reads as TGTGCCAGCAGCATAGCGGGGCCCACGGGCGAGCAGTACTTC.

This sequence joins TRBV7-6 and TRBJ1-2; the D is unclear. The ends were cut back, 1 base at V and 0 bases at J, with 9 bases in the middle. The CDR3 runs 15 residues. Germline V gives CDR1 SGHVS, CDR2 FNYEAQ. CDR3 residues: CASSLGQAANYGYTF. The CDR3 DNA sequence: TGTGCCAGCAGCTTAGGGCAGGCCGCTAACTATGGCTACACCTTC.

In nucleotides, the CDR3 is TGTGCCAGCAGCGTAAGCCCGGCACTAGCGGTATCCACCGGGGAGCTGTTTTTT. Translated: CASSVSPALAVSTGELFF. The genes are TRBV9 and TRBJ2-2; TRBD2 matches at 8 bases. The germline V gene has CDR1 SGDLS and CDR2 YYNGEE. J gave up 4 bases and V 1 base, and 12 bases lay outside the gene matches. The CDR3 is 18 residues long.

This clone was seen only once. The J gene is TRBJ2-3, the V gene TRBV19, with 8 nucleotides matching TRBD2. Germline-derived CDR1 and CDR2 are LNHDA and SQIVND (reference sequence). The CDR3 has 15 residues. V shed 0 bases and J 4 bases; nucleotides not matched to a gene: 3. This CDR3 is CASSIEAGGADTQYF. DNA for the CDR3: TGTGCCAGTAGTATAGAGGCGGGGGGCGCAGATACGCAGTATTTT.

V usage is TRBV4-2 and J usage is TRBJ2-3; 11 bases align to TRBD2. Germline V gene lookup returns CDR1 LGHNA and CDR2 YNFKEQ. CDR3 length: 16 residues. V shed 2 bases and J 3 bases; nucleotides not matched to a gene: 4. CDR3 sequence (DNA): TGTGCCAGCAGCCAACCCATAGCGGGGGGGACAGATACGCAGTATTTT. Its translation: CASSQPIAGGTDTQYF.

This chain uses TRBV5-5 with TRBJ2-5; D gene uncertain. The V gene's germline CDR1 is SGHKS and CDR2 YYEKEE (reference sequence). Trimming cost V 0 bases and J 3 bases, with 6 bases left between them. The CDR3 runs to 13 residues. CDR3 loop: CASSLAFEETQYF. The CDR3 DNA is TGTGCCAGCAGCTTGGCGTTCGAAGAGACCCAGTACTTC.

V and J are TRBV11-3 and TRBJ2-2, with D tentatively TRBD2 (6 bases). The CDR3 loop spans 15 amino acids. V lost 2 bases and J 1 base, leaving 8 bases between the germline ends. CDR1 is SGHNT and CDR2 is YENEEA in the germline V gene. This CDR3 is CASSLSGQNTGELFF. CDR3 nucleotide sequence: TGTGCCAGCAGCTTAAGCGGGCAGAACACCGGGGAGCTGTTTTTT. Based on the CDR3 plus reference TRBV11-3 and TRBJ2-2, the full variable domain is EAGVVQSPRYKIIEKKQPVAFWCNPISGHNTLYWYLQNLGQGPELLIRYENEEAVDDSQLPKDRFSAERLKGVDSTLKIQPAELGDSAVYLCASSLSGQNTGELFFGEGSRLTVL.

The chain recombines TRBV7-3 with TRBJ2-3, with D perhaps TRBD1 (6 bases). V lost 5 bases and J lost 1, with 13 bases in between. From germline, CDR1 is SGHTA and CDR2 FQGTGA. This CDR3 region has 15 residues. Written as DNA, the CDR3 is TGTGCCAGCAGCCAACAGGGATATGGCACAGATACGCAGTATTTT. It is translated as CASSQQGYGTDTQYF. The full variable domain, in which reference TRBV7-3 and TRBJ2-3 provide the parts outside the CDR3, is GAGVSQTPSNKVTEKGKYVELRCDPISGHTALYWYRQSLGQGPEFLIYFQGTGAADDSGLPNDRFFAVRPEGSVSTLKIQRTERGDSAVYLCASSQQGYGTDTQYFGPGTRLTVL.

This chain uses TRBV3-1 (or the pseudogene TRBV3-2) with TRBJ1-1; D ambiguous. This CDR3 contains 15 residues. V was clipped by 4 bases and J by 5 bases, with 17 bases between them. CDR1 and CDR2 from the germline V gene are LGHDT and YNNKEL (reference sequence). CDR3 sequence: CASSPLGQAGTEAFF. CDR3 sequence (DNA): TGTGCCAGCAGCCCCTTGGGCCAGGCGGGGACTGAAGCTTTCTTT.

The J gene is TRBJ1-4, the V gene TRBV6-5; 9 bases are a match to TRBD1. The ends lost 6 bases at V and 8 bases at J; junction bases unmatched: 4. The CDR3 length is 13 residues. Looked up from germline, CDR1 is MNHEY and CDR2 is SVGAGI. The CDR3 sequence is CASRGTGTEKLFF. Written as DNA, the CDR3 is TGTGCCAGCAGGGGGACAGGGACGGAAAAACTGTTTTTT.

The chain is built from TRBV7-2 and TRBJ2-7; 7 bases align to TRBD1. The J segment lost 9 bases and the V segment lost 4 bases, leaving 9 bases of the junction unmatched. Germline CDR1 reads SGHTA; CDR2 reads FQGNSA. The CDR3 loop spans 13 amino acids. Here the CDR3 reads CASSSRQGQRQYF. In DNA, the CDR3 is TGTGCCAGCAGCTCCAGACAGGGACAAAGGCAGTACTTC.

V is TRBV2 and J is TRBJ2-5; no clear D gene. CDR3 length: 15 residues. In germline, CDR1 is SNHLY, CDR2 FYNNEI. V was cut by 1 base and J by 2 bases, with 11 bases left in between. In nucleotides, the CDR3 is TGTGCCAGCAGTGAAGTGGGTAGCCGGCAAGAGACCCAGTACTTC. Amino acid sequence: CASSEVGSRQETQYF.

This clone was seen only a few times. The gene calls are TRBV7-8 and TRBJ1-2, with D unclear. Germline V gene data show CDR1 as SGHVS and CDR2 as FQNEAQ. V was pared by 3 bases and J by 2 bases, with 4 bases between. CDR3 size: 12 residues. The CDR3 DNA reads TGTGCCAGCAGCTTTATAAACTATGGCTACACCTTC. Its protein is CASSFINYGYTF.

The chain couples TRBV5-1 to TRBJ1-6; a weak D match, TRBD1 (5 bases). The V end was cut by 3 bases, the J end by 7 bases, with 14 bases between. In germline, CDR1 is SGHRS, CDR2 YFSETQ. CDR3 length equals 15 residues. The chain's CDR3 is CASSYQQEGNSPLHF. CDR3 DNA: TGCGCCAGCAGCTACCAACAGGAGGGCAATTCACCCCTCCACTTT.

The chain combines TRBV13 with TRBJ1-1, with D possibly TRBD1 on 5 matching bases. V dropped 4 bases and J dropped 1 base, with 10 bases sitting between them. The CDR3 spans 14 residues. From germline, CDR1 is PRHDT and CDR2 FYEKMQ (reference sequence). The CDR3 DNA follows: TGTGCCAGCAGCTCTACAGGTGGGAACACTGAAGCTTTCTTT. It yields the protein CASSSTGGNTEAFF.

The V call is TRBV12-3 or TRBV12-4, the J call TRBJ1-2; maybe TRBD1 (6 bases). The CDR3 extends over 12 amino acids. With 5 bases removed from V and 7 bases from J, the gap between germline ends came to 11 bases. The CDR3 here is CASSPTGFGYTF. The CDR3 DNA follows: TGTGCCAGCAGTCCCACAGGGTTTGGCTACACCTTC.

This chain uses TRBV11-2 with TRBJ2-2; D gene unclear. V lost 5 bases and J lost 0, with 7 bases in between. The CDR3 extends over 14 amino acids. The germline V gene encodes CDR1 SGHAT and CDR2 FQNNGV. The CDR3 loop is CASSRTPNTGELFF. CDR3 in DNA: TGTGCCAGCAGCCGTACACCGAACACCGGGGAGCTGTTTTTT.